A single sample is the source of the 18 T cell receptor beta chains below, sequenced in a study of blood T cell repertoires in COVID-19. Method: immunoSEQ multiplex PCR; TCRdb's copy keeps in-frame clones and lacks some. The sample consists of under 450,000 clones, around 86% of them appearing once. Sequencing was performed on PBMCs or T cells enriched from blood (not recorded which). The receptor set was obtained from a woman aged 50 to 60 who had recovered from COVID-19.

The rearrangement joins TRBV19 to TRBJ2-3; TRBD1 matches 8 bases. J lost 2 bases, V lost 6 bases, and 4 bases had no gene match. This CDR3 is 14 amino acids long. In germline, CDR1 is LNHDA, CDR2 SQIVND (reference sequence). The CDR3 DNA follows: TGTGCCAGTAGGACCCAGGGGGCCACAGATACGCAGTATTTT. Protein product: CASRTQGATDTQYF. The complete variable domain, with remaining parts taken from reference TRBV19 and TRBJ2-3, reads DGGITQSPKYLFRKEGQNVTLSCEQNLNHDAMYWYRQDPGQGLRLIYYSQIVNDFQKGDIAEGYSVSREKKESFPLTVTSAQKNPTAFYLCASRTQGATDTQYFGPGTRLTVL.

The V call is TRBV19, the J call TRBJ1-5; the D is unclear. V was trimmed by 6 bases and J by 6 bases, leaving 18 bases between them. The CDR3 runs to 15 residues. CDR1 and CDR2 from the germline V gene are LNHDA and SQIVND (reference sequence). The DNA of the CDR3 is TGTGCCAGTAGCCGTACACACCAACGCCCTCAGCCCCAGCATTTT. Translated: CASSRTHQRPQPQHF.

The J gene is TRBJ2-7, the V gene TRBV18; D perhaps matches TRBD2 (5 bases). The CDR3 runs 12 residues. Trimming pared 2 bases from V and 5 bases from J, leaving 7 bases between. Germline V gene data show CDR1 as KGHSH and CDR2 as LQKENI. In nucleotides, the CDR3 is TGTGCCAGCTCACCAAACGGGAACGAGCAGTACTTC. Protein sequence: CASSPNGNEQYF.

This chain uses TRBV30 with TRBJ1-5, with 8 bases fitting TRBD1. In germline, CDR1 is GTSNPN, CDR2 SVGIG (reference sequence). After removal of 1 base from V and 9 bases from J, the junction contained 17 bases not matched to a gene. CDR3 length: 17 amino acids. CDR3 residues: CAWSGPRGQDRRRPQHF. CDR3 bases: TGTGCCTGGAGTGGCCCCCGGGGACAGGACAGGAGGAGGCCCCAGCATTTT.

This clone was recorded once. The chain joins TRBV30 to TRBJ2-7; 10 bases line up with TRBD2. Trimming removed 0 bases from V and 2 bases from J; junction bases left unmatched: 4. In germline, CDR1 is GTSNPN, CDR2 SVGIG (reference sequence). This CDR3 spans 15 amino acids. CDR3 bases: TGTGCCTGGAGTGTACTAGCGGGGAAGACCTACGAGCAGTACTTC. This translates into CAWSVLAGKTYEQYF.

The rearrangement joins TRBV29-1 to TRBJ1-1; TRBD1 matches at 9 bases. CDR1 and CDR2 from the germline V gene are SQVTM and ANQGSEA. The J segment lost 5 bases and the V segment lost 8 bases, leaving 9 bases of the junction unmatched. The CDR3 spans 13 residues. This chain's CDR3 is CSFYRGPGTEAFF. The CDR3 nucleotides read TGCAGCTTTTACAGGGGGCCGGGGACTGAAGCTTTCTTT.

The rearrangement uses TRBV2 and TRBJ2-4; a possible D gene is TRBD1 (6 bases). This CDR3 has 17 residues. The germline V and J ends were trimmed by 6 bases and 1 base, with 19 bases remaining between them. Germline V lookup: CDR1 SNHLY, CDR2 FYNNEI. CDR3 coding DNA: TGTGCCAGCAGCAGCGATACAACAGGGCTCGCCAAAAACATTCAGTACTTC. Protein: CASSSDTTGLAKNIQYF.

The CDR3 is CASSEGITGSYNSPLHF. The DNA for the CDR3 is TGTGCCAGCAGTGAGGGAATAACAGGCTCCTATAATTCACCCCTCCACTTT. The chain is built from TRBV6-1 and TRBJ1-6; possibly TRBD1 for D (5 bases). V shed 3 bases and J shed 0 bases, with 12 bases lying between them. This CDR3 is built from 17 residues. Germline CDR1 is MNHNS and CDR2 is SASEGT.

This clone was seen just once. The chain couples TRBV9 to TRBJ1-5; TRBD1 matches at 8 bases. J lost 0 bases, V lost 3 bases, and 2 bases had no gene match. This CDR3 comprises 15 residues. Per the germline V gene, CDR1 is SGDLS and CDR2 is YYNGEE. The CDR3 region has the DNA TGTGCCAGCAGCGCAGGGGGCGATAGCAATCAGCCCCAGCATTTT. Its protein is CASSAGGDSNQPQHF. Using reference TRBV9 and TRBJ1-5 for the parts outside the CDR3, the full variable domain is DSGVTQTPKHLITATGQRVTLRCSPRSGDLSVYWYQQSLDQGLQFLIQYYNGEERAKGNILERFSAQQFPDLHSELNLSSLELGDSALYFCASSAGGDSNQPQHFGDGTRLSIL.

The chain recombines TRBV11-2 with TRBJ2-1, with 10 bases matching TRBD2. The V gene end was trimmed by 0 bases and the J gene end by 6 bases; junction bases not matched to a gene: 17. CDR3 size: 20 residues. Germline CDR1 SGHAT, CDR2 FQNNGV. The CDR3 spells CASSLEISLAGALRSNEQFF. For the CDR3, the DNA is TGTGCCAGCAGCTTAGAAATATCGCTAGCGGGGGCCTTACGAAGCAATGAGCAGTTCTTC.

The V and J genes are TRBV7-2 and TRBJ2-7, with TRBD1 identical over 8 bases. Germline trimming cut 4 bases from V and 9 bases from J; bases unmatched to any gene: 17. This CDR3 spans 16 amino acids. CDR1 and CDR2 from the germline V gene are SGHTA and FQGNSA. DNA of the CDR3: TGTGCCAGCAGCTCCGGCGGGACAGGTCGTGGGTTGGGGCAGTACTTC. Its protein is CASSSGGTGRGLGQYF.

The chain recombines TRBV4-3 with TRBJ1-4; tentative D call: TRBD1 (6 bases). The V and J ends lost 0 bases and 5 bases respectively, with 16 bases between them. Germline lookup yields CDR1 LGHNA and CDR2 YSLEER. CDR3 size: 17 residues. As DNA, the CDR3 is TGCGCCAGCAGCCAAGATCTGGGCCAGGGGTTGAATGAAAAACTGTTTTTT. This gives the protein CASSQDLGQGLNEKLFF.

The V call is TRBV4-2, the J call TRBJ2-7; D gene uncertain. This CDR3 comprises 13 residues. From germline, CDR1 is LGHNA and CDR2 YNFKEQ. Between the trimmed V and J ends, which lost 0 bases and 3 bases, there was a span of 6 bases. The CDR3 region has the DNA TGTGCCAGCAGCCAAGAGGGCCTCTACGAGCAGTACTTC. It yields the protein CASSQEGLYEQYF.

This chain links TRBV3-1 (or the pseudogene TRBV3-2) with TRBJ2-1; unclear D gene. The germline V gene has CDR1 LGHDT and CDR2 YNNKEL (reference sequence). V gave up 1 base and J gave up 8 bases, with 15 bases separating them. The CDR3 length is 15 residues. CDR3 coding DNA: TGTGCCAGCAGCCAAGTTTTCTCGGGTGATTATGAGCAGTTCTTC. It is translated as CASSQVFSGDYEQFF.

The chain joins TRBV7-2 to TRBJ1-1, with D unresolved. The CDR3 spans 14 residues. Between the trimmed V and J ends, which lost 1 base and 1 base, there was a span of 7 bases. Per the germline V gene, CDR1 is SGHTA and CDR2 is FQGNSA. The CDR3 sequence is CASSLGHANTEAFF. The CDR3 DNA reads TGTGCCAGCAGCTTAGGACACGCGAACACTGAAGCTTTCTTT.

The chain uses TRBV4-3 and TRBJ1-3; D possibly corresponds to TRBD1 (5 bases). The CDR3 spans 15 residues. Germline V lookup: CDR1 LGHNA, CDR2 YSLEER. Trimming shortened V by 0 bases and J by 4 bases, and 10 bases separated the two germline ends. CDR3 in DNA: TGCGCCAGCAGCCAAGATGGCCAGGGCGGAAACACCATATATTTT. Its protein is CASSQDGQGGNTIYF.

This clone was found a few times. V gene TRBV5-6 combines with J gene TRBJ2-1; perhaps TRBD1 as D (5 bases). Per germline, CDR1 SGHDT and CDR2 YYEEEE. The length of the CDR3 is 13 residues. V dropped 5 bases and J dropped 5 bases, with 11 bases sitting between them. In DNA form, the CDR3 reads TGTGCCAGCAGAAAAGACAGTCACAATGAGCAGTTCTTC. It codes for CASRKDSHNEQFF.

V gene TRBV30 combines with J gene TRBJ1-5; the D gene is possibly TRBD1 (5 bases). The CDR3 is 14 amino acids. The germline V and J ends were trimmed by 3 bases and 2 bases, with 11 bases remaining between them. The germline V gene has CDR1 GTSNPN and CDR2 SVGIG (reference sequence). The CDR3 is CAWRRGGGNQPQHF. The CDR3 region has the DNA TGTGCCTGGAGGCGCGGGGGTGGCAATCAGCCCCAGCATTTT. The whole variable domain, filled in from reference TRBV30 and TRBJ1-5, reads SQTIHQWPATLVQPVGSPLSLECTVEGTSNPNLYWYRQAAGRGLQLLFYSVGIGQISSEVPQNLSASRPQDRQFILSSKKLLLSDSGFYLCAWRRGGGNQPQHFGDGTRLSIL.